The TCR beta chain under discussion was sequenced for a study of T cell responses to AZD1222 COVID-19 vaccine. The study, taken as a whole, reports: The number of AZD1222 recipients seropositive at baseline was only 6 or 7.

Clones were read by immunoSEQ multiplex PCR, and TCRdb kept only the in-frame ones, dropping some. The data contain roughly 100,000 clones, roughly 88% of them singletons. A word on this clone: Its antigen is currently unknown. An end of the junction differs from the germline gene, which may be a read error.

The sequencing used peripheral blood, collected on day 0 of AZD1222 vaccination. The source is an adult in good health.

The CDR3 reads CASSLAASGGSMQETQYF. CDR3 bases: TGTGCTAGCAGCTTAGCGGCTAGCGGGGGGTCGATGCAAGAGACCCAGTACTTC. The chain is built from TRBV7-7 and TRBJ2-5; 11 nucleotides align to TRBD2. The CDR3 covers 18 residues. The germline gives CDR1 SSHAT, CDR2 FNYEAQ (reference sequence).